The rows below give T cell receptor beta chains drawn from one sample of a study of Ad26.COV2.S vaccination and SARS-CoV-2 variants. Here immunoSEQ multiplex PCR was the method, and the copy in TCRdb shows in-frame clones only, minus some. The sample yields about 480,000 clones, 87% seen once. The sample in question was peripheral blood, obtained in a trial of Ad26.COV2.S vaccine versus placebo. Receptors were obtained from a person aged 18-60 years who received the Ad26.COV2.S COVID-19 vaccine or a placebo. Both conserved end residues are part of each CDR3. Fields, in order: D gene, J gene, clone size, V gene, CDR3 DNA, CDR3 protein. The D gene is left open where the match is weak. The size entry is marked missing in some rows and otherwise reads once, few, many or a size class.

- TRBJ2-1 - TRBV5-6 TGTGCCAGCAGCTTCCAGCGGGTAAGCTCCTACAATGAGCAGTTCTTC CASSFQRVSSYNEQFF
TRBD1 TRBJ1-1 - TRBV12-5 TGTGCTAGTGCCCCGGACAGGGGTTGGTCGGGAGCTTTCTTT CASAPDRGWSGAFF
- TRBJ2-1 - TRBV5-1 TGCGCCAGCAGGCTCGGAATCCTAACCTACAATGAGCAGTTCTTC CASRLGILTYNEQFF
- TRBJ1-1 - TRBV19 TGTGCCAGTAGTAGTGAAACAGGGAACGAAGCTTTCTTT CASSSETGNEAFF
- TRBJ1-2 - TRBV21-1 TGTGCCAGCAGCAAAGCGGCAAACAACAGGGGGAACTATGGCTACACCTTC CASSKAANNRGNYGYTF
TRBD2 TRBJ2-1 - TRBV19 TGTGCCAGTACTGGACTAGCGGGAATGGGGAATGAGCAGTTCTTC CASTGLAGMGNEQFF
- TRBJ2-7 - TRBV12-2 TGTGCAAGTCGCTTCCCGAGCAAGTACTTC CASRFPSKYF
TRBD2 TRBJ2-7 few TRBV18 TGTGCCAGCTCACCACCTAGCGGGAGGGCCTACGAGCAGTACTTC CASSPPSGRAYEQYF
- TRBJ2-2 - TRBV3-1/TRBV3-2 TGTGCCAGCAGCCAAGGTGGTGGGAGAGGCGGGGAGCTGTTTTTT CASSQGGGRGGELFF
- TRBJ1-6 - TRBV7-2 TGTGCCAGCAGCTTTTATGGCCTCTATAATTCACCCCTCCACTTT CASSFYGLYNSPLHF
- TRBJ2-1 - TRBV3-1/TRBV3-2 TGTGCCAGCAGCCCGGAGACTGCGGAGCAGTTCTTC CASSPETAEQFF
TRBD1 TRBJ1-5 - TRBV28 TGTGCCAGCAGTCACAAAATCGCAGGGGGCGGGTATAGCAATCAGCCCCAGCATTTT CASSHKIAGGGYSNQPQHF
TRBD2 TRBJ2-7 - TRBV19 TGTGCCAGTAGTATAGGACTGGCGGGAGTCCCCTACGAGCAGTACTTC CASSIGLAGVPYEQYF
- TRBJ2-5 - TRBV28 TGTGCCAGCAAAGACATCTTGACCAACCAAGAGACCCAGTACTTC CASKDILTNQETQYF
- TRBJ1-1 - TRBV19 TGTGCCAGTAGTATAGGGATTGCAAACACTGAAGCTTTCTTT CASSIGIANTEAFF
- TRBJ1-1 - TRBV11-1 TGTGCCAGCAGCTTACTTAAAGGGGCGCAGACTTTCTTT CASSLLKGAQTFF